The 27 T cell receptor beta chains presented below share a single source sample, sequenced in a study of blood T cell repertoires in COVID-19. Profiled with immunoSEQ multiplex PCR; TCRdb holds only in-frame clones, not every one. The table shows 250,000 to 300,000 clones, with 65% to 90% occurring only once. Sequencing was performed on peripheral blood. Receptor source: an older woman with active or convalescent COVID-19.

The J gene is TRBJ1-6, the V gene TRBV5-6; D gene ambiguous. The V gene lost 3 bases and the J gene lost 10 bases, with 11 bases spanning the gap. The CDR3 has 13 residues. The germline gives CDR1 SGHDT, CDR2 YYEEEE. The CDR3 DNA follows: TGTGCCAGCAGCTCCGCGGGAGGGTCACCCCTCCACTTT. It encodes CASSSAGGSPLHF.

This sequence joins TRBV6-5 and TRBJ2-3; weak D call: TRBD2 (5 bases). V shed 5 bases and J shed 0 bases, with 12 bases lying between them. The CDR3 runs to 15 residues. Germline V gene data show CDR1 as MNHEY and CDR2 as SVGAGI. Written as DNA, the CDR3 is TGTGCCAGCAGTCCCCCCGGGGTTAGCACAGATACGCAGTATTTT. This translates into CASSPPGVSTDTQYF.

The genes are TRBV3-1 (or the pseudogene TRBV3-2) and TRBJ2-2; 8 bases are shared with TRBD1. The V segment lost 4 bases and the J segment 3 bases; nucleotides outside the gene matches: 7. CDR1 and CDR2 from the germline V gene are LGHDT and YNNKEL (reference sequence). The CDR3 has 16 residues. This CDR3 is CASSRGQVGYTGELFF. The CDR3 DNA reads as TGTGCCAGCAGCCGGGGACAGGTCGGGTACACCGGGGAGCTGTTTTTT.

In nucleotides, the CDR3 is TGTGCCAGCAGTTTAGCAGGGGGGAGCAATCAGCCCCAGCATTTT. Translation gives CASSLAGGSNQPQHF. The chain couples TRBV27 to TRBJ1-5, with 7 nucleotides matching TRBD1. CDR1 MNHEY and CDR2 SMNVEV come from the germline V gene (reference sequence). V gave up 2 bases and J gave up 1 base; unmatched junction bases: 2. CDR3 length equals 15 residues.

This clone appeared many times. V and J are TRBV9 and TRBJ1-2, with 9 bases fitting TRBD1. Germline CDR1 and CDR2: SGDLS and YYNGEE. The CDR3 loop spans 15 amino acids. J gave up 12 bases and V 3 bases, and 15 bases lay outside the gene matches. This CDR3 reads CASSDPVTGGSSDTF. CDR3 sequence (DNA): TGTGCCAGCAGCGACCCCGTGACAGGGGGGTCCTCCGACACCTTC.

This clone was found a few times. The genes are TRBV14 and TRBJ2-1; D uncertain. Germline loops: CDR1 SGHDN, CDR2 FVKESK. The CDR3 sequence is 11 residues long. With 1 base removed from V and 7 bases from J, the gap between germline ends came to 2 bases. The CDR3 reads CASSQVNEQFF. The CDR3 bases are TGTGCCAGCAGCCAAGTAAATGAGCAGTTCTTC. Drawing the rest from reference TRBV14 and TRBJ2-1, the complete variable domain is EAGVTQFPSHSVIEKGQTVTLRCDPISGHDNLYWYRRVMGKEIKFLLHFVKESKQDESGMPNNRFLAERTGGTYSTLKVQPAELEDSGVYFCASSQVNEQFFGPGTRLTVL.

CDR3 region: CASTNGLARYNEQFF. The CDR3 coding sequence is TGTGCCAGCACCAACGGACTAGCGAGGTACAATGAGCAGTTCTTC. This chain joins TRBV28 and TRBJ2-1; 9 nucleotides agree with TRBD2. Germline lookup yields CDR1 MDHEN and CDR2 SYDVKM. The V gene end was trimmed by 7 bases and the J gene end by 4 bases; junction bases not matched to a gene: 8. The CDR3 spans 15 residues.

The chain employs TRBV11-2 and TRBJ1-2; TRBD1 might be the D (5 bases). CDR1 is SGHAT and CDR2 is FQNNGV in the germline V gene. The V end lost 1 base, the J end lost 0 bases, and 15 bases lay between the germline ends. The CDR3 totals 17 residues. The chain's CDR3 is CASSLVPLWTSNYGYTF. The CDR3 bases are TGTGCCAGCAGCTTAGTACCCCTTTGGACATCTAACTATGGCTACACCTTC. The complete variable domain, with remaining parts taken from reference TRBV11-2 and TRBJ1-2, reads EAGVAQSPRYKIIEKRQSVAFWCNPISGHATLYWYQQILGQGPKLLIQFQNNGVVDDSQLPKDRFSAERLKGVDSTLKIQPAKLEDSAVYLCASSLVPLWTSNYGYTFGSGTRLTVV.

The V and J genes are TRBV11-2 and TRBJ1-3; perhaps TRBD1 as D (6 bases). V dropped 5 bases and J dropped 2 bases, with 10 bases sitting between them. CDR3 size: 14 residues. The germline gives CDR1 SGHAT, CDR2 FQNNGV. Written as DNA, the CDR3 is TGTGCCAGCAGCCGTACAGGGACTGGAAACACCATATATTTT. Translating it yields CASSRTGTGNTIYF.

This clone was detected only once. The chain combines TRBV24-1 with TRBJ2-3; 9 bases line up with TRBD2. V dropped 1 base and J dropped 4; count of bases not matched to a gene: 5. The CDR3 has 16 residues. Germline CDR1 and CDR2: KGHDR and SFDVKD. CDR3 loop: CATSDLGRGGPDTQYF. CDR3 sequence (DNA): TGTGCCACCAGTGATTTAGGGCGGGGGGGCCCAGATACGCAGTATTTT.

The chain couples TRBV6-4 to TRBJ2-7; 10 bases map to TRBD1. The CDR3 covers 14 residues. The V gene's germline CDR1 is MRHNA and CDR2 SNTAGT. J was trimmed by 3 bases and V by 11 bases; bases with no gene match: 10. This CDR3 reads CAGSNGTGDYEQYF. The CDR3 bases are TGTGCCGGGAGCAATGGGACAGGGGACTACGAGCAGTACTTC.

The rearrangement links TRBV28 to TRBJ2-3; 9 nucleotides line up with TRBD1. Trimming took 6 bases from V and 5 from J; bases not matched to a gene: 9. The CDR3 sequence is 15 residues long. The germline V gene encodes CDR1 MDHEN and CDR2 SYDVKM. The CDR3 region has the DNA TGTGCCAGCAGCTCGACAGGGGGTGACGTAGATACGCAGTATTTT. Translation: CASSSTGGDVDTQYF.

CDR3 coding DNA: TGTGCCAGCAGTGTCGGCTATAATTCACCCCTCCACTTT. Its translation is CASSVGYNSPLHF. The chain is built from TRBV25-1 and TRBJ1-6; D not certain. Trimming removed 4 bases from V and 3 bases from J, with 4 bases in between. This CDR3 is 13 amino acids long. Germline assignment: CDR1 MGHDK and CDR2 SYGVNS.

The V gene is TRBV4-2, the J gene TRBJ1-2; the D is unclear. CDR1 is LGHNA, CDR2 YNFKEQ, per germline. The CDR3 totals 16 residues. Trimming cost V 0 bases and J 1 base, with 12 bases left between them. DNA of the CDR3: TGTGCCAGCAGCCAAGATCGGTTCGCGAGTAACTATGGCTACACCTTC. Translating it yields CASSQDRFASNYGYTF.

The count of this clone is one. As DNA, the CDR3 is TGCAGCGTCACGACAGGCCAGAGCAATCAGCCCCAGCATTTT. Protein: CSVTTGQSNQPQHF. This sequence joins TRBV29-1 and TRBJ1-5; tentative D call: TRBD1 (6 bases). The CDR3 extends over 14 amino acids. The V gene's germline CDR1 is SQVTM and CDR2 ANQGSEA. The V end was cut by 6 bases, the J end by 1 base, with 13 bases between.

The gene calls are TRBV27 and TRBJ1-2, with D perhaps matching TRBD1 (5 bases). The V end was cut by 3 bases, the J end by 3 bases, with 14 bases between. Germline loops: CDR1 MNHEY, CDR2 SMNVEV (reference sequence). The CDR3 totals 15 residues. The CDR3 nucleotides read TGTGCCAGCAGTTTCGGGACTACACTTGACTATGGCTACACCTTC. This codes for CASSFGTTLDYGYTF.

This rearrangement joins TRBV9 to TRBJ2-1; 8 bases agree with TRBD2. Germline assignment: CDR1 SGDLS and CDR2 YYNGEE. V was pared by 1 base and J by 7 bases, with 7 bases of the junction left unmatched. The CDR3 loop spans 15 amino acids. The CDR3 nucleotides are TGTGCCAGCAGCGTATCAAGCGGGGGTAGGAATGAGCAGTTCTTC. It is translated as CASSVSSGGRNEQFF.

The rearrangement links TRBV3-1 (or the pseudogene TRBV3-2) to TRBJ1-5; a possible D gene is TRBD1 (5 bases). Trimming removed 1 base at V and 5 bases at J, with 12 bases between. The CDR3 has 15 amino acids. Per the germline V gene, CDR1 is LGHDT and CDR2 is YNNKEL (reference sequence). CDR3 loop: CASSQGSGPDQPQHF. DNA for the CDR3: TGTGCCAGCAGCCAAGGATCAGGGCCCGATCAGCCCCAGCATTTT.

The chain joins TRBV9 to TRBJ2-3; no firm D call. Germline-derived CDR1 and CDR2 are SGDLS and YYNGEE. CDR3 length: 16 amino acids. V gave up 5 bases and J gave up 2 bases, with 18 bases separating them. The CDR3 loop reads CASSAAWYTDTDTQYF. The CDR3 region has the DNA TGTGCCAGCAGTGCCGCGTGGTATACAGACACAGATACGCAGTATTTT.

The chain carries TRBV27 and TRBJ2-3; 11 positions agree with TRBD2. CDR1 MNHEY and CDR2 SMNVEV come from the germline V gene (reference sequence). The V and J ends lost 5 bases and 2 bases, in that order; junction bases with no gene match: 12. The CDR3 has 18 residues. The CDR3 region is CASSPTPLTSGATDTQYF. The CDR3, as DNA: TGTGCCAGCAGTCCGACCCCCCTGACTAGCGGGGCCACAGATACGCAGTATTTT.

The CDR3 here is CASSPEGGGLPEISEQYF. CDR3 in DNA: TGTGCCAGCAGCCCCGAAGGCGGGGGTCTTCCTGAGATAAGTGAGCAGTACTTC. The genes are TRBV9 and TRBJ2-7, with 7 bases aligning to TRBD2. This CDR3 has 18 amino acids. Germline V gene sequence: CDR1 SGDLS, CDR2 YYNGEE. With 4 bases clipped from V and 7 bases from J, the junction kept 23 bases outside the gene matches.

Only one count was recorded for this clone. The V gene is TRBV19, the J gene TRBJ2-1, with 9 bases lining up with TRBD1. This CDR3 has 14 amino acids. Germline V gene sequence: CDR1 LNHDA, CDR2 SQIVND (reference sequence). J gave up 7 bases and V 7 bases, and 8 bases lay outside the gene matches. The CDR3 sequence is CASKGQGARNEQFF. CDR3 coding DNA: TGTGCCAGTAAGGGACAGGGTGCGCGAAATGAGCAGTTCTTC.

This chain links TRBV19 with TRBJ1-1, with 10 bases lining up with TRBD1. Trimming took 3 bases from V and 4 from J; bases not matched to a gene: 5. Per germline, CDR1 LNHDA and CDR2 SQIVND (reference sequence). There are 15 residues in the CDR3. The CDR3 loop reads CASSIDRGRGTEAFF. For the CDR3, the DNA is TGTGCCAGTAGTATCGACAGGGGGCGCGGCACTGAAGCTTTCTTT.

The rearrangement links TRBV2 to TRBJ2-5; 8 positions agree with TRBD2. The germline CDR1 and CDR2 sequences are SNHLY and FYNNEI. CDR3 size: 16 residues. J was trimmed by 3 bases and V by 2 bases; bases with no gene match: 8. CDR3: CASSEYIGGGEETQYF. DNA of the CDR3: TGTGCCAGCAGTGAATATATCGGGGGGGGCGAAGAGACCCAGTACTTC. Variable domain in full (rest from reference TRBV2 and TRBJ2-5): EPEVTQTPSHQVTQMGQEVILRCVPISNHLYFYWYRQILGQKVEFLVSFYNNEISEKSEIFDDQFSVERPDGSNFTLKIRSTKLEDSAMYFCASSEYIGGGEETQYFGPGTRLLVL.

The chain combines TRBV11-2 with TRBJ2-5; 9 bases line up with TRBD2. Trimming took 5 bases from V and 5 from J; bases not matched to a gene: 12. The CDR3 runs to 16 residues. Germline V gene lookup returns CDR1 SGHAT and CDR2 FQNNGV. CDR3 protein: CASSKGGGGAGETQYF. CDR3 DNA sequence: TGTGCCAGCAGCAAAGGTGGCGGGGGGGCCGGGGAGACCCAGTACTTC.

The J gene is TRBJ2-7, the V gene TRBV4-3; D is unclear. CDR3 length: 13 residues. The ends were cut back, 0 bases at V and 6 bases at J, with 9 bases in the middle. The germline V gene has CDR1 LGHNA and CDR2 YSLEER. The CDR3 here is CASSQDPWAEQYF. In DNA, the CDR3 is TGCGCCAGCAGCCAAGATCCCTGGGCCGAGCAGTACTTC.

This chain's CDR3 is CSVGAFNTGELFF. DNA for the CDR3: TGCAGCGTGGGGGCCTTTAACACCGGGGAGCTGTTTTTT. The rearrangement links TRBV29-1 to TRBJ2-2, with TRBD1 as a possible D gene (6 bases). Deletions cut 6 bases from V and 2 bases from J, with 10 bases between. CDR3 length: 13 residues. Germline V gene data show CDR1 as SQVTM and CDR2 as ANQGSEA.